This T cell receptor beta chain was observed in a study of shared clonotypes between healthy human individuals. With regard to this clone: Its antigen is still unknown.

Points from the study as a whole: Donor scarcity curtailed the genetic and exposure-history diversity represented herein.

Each sample came from a Caucasian adult donor living in Nashville, Tennessee. The CDR3 totals 15 residues. Germline-derived CDR1 and CDR2 are SGHDT and YYEEEE. V was pared by 4 bases and J by 4 bases, with 15 bases between. Evenly divided among several immunoSEQ plates was the genomic DNA of each subset. The repertoire was sequenced with immunoSEQ multiplex PCR; TCRdb's copy has only in-frame clones and lacks some. Of 650,000 to 700,000 clones in the sample, 90% are singletons; the top ten hold about a third. Sequenced: memory CD8+ T cells from PBMCs. Subset indicated: CD45RO+ cells pooled with CCR7-negative TemRA cells. This clonotype was sampled from a man aged 18 to 29 in good health. Some clones in this sample may be carry-over from other donors' samples. This chain uses TRBV5-6 with TRBJ2-1; the D gene could be TRBD1 or TRBD2 (5 bases each). CDR3 protein: CASSPIRDEYNEQFF. For the CDR3, the DNA is TGTGCCAGCAGCCCAATCCGGGACGAATACAATGAGCAGTTCTTC.